These 9 T cell receptor beta chains were sequenced from one sample in a study of OX40 agonist ivuxolimab in advanced cancers. Assay: immunoSEQ multiplex PCR; the TCRdb copy retains only in-frame clones and omits some. The sample yields approximately 61,000 clones, around nine tenths seen once. This sample comprised CD4+ or CD8+ T cells sorted from blood, obtained in a trial of the OX40 agonist ivuxolimab. The receptors shown here come from an adult with an advanced solid tumor such as melanoma, head and neck, liver or kidney cancer.

The chain employs TRBV5-8 and TRBJ2-3; TRBD1 might be the D (5 bases). The CDR3 has 16 amino acids. Germline lookup yields CDR1 SGHTS and CDR2 YDEGEE. V was trimmed by 2 bases and J by 3 bases, leaving 16 bases between them. The CDR3, as DNA: TGTGCCAGCAGCTTAGCCCTAGAAGGGGCAACAGATACGCAGTATTTT. Translation: CASSLALEGATDTQYF.

The sample holds a few counts of this clone. This sequence joins TRBV5-6 and TRBJ2-7; the match to TRBD1 covers 7 bases. V gave up 4 bases and J gave up 2 bases; unmatched junction bases: 0. The CDR3 sequence is 12 residues long. Per the germline V gene, CDR1 is SGHDT and CDR2 is YYEEEE. CDR3 in DNA: TGTGCCAGCAGCGGGACAGCCTACGAGCAGTACTTC. Residues: CASSGTAYEQYF.

The chain recombines TRBV30 with TRBJ2-3; D possibly corresponds to TRBD1 (5 bases). V was trimmed by 1 base and J by 1 base, leaving 15 bases between them. This CDR3 comprises 16 residues. Germline-derived CDR1 and CDR2 are GTSNPN and SVGIG (reference sequence). The CDR3 region is CAWSEGHAIRTDTQYF. The CDR3, as DNA: TGTGCCTGGAGTGAAGGACACGCCATCCGCACAGATACGCAGTATTTT.

This sequence joins TRBV27 and TRBJ2-3, with TRBD2 as a possible D gene (6 bases). V lost 4 bases to trimming and J lost 5 bases, with 19 bases between them. The germline CDR1 and CDR2 sequences are MNHEY and SMNVEV (reference sequence). The CDR3 is 16 residues long. Written as DNA, the CDR3 is TGTGCCAGCAGTTGGAAGGGACTCCGGTTTGGAGATACGCAGTATTTT. Translating gives CASSWKGLRFGDTQYF.

CDR3 nucleotides: TGTGCCACCAGCAGGGACAGGGGATATGGCTACACCTTC. It translates to CATSRDRGYGYTF. The chain uses TRBV15 and TRBJ1-2; 9 bases line up with TRBD1. The CDR3 loop spans 13 amino acids. After removal of 3 bases from V and 5 bases from J, the junction contained 1 base not matched to a gene. CDR1 LNHNV and CDR2 YYDKDF come from the germline V gene (reference sequence).

The chain couples TRBV5-5 to TRBJ2-3; 10 positions match TRBD1. Germline loops: CDR1 SGHKS, CDR2 YYEKEE (reference sequence). CDR3 size: 16 residues. J was trimmed by 1 base and V by 2 bases; bases with no gene match: 4. CDR3 loop: CASSLRTGGGTDTQYF. The CDR3 nucleotides read TGTGCCAGCAGCTTAAGGACAGGGGGAGGCACAGATACGCAGTATTTT.

V and J are TRBV7-3 and TRBJ1-1, with 7 bases that match TRBD1. Germline trimming cut 2 bases from V and 0 bases from J; bases unmatched to any gene: 0. The germline V gene encodes CDR1 SGHTA and CDR2 FQGTGA. There are 14 residues in the CDR3. CDR3 bases: TGTGCCAGCAGCTTAGGGACAGTGAACACTGAAGCTTTCTTT. This codes for CASSLGTVNTEAFF.

The chain employs TRBV6-6 and TRBJ2-7; D is tentatively TRBD1 or TRBD2 (5 bases each). This CDR3 contains 16 residues. Germline loops: CDR1 MNHNY, CDR2 SVGAGI (reference sequence). V shed 1 base and J shed 4 bases, with 17 bases lying between them. Here the CDR3 reads CASSYFSGGGWYEQYF. CDR3 DNA: TGTGCCAGCAGTTACTTCTCGGGTGGGGGTTGGTACGAGCAGTACTTC.

CDR3 loop: CASSQGIYGEQFF. CDR3 bases: TGTGCCAGCAGCCAGGGGATATATGGTGAGCAGTTCTTC. The chain combines TRBV7-3 with TRBJ2-1, with D perhaps matching TRBD1 (6 bases). The CDR3 covers 13 residues. V dropped 5 bases and J dropped 9 bases, with 14 bases sitting between them. Germline V CDR1 and CDR2: SGHTA, FQGTGA. Full variable domain (rest looked up from reference TRBV7-3 and TRBJ2-1): GAGVSQTPSNKVTEKGKYVELRCDPISGHTALYWYRQSLGQGPEFLIYFQGTGAADDSGLPNDRFFAVRPEGSVSTLKIQRTERGDSAVYLCASSQGIYGEQFFGPGTRLTVL.